Described below is a single TCR beta chain sequence and its context. In the study's own analysis: The authors estimated nucleated cell counts from reference gene primer amplification. Only in-frame clones appear in the TCRdb table, and some are missing; sequencing was by immunoSEQ multiplex PCR. V and J calls plus clone size are reproduced from that table; the DNA served to infer D and trimming. The sample holds 130,000 or so clones, 55% to 70% seen once. The CDR3 length is 14 residues. Germline values: CDR1 SGHDT, CDR2 YYEEEE. V gave up 6 bases and J gave up 4 bases; unmatched junction bases: 10. This entry is derived from a study of blood T cell repertoires in COVID-19. Overall study context: COVID-19 samples from acute and convalescent phases originated in the United States, Italy and Spain. The analysed material was cDNA or gDNA that came from T cells, B-cell-depleted T cells, or PBMCs.

The clonotype originates from a woman aged 70-85 years with acute or convalescent COVID-19. The specimen was peripheral blood. The chain combines TRBV5-6 with TRBJ2-7; 7 nucleotides line up with TRBD1. The CDR3: CASNRQGTVYEQYF. The CDR3 DNA reads TGTGCCAGCAACCGACAGGGAACCGTTTACGAGCAGTACTTC.